This TCR beta chain was found in a study of cytomegalovirus exposure and HLA in healthy donors. Study observations and caveats: It emerged from a later analysis that several of the most significant clusters appeared to be linked to common viral pathogens. There was a cluster of highly shared sequence variants that was likely a sequencing artifact. The authors excluded some V segments, including TRBV6-2 and TRBV6-3, as indistinguishable.

This CDR3 region has 16 residues. CDR1 and CDR2 from the germline V gene are LNHDA and SQIVND (reference sequence). Trimming stripped 3 bases from V and 0 bases from J, with 12 bases between. The PCR made use of 60 Vbeta and 13 Jbeta primers. Generated by immunoSEQ multiplex PCR, the TCRdb table keeps only in-frame clones and is missing some. Of 230,000 or so clones listed, around 90% are singletons. A remark on this clone: The antigen remains undetermined.

The gene calls are TRBV19 and TRBJ1-5; a possible D gene is TRBD1 (5 bases). The sample comprised PBMCs. The TCR originated in a girl aged 2 to 9 in good health and CMV-seronegative. CDR3 region: CASSMGQLYSNQPQHF. Written as DNA, the CDR3 is TGTGCCAGTAGTATGGGGCAGCTGTATAGCAATCAGCCCCAGCATTTT.